The 28 T cell receptor beta chains given below trace back to one sample, sequenced in a study of spatial heterogeneity in lung cancer. TCRdb re-called the 5' RACE reads with MiXCR, one entry per CDR3 protein. In the table there are some 44,000 distinct CDR3 sequences, roughly 15% of which are singletons. Time point specified: sample taken at primary tumor resection. The sequencing here drew on PBMCs, taken at surgery. The receptor source for this set is a male donor with early-stage non-small cell lung cancer.

This sequence joins TRBV15 and TRBJ2-3; D gene uncertain. CDR3 length: 13 residues. Germline assignment: CDR1 LNHNV and CDR2 YYDKDF (reference sequence). With 0 bases removed from V and 5 bases from J, the gap between germline ends came to 6 bases. The CDR3 is CATSRDPQDTQYF. The CDR3 region has the DNA TGTGCCACCAGCAGAGATCCTCAAGATACGCAGTATTTT.

This clonotype was picked up a small number of times. This sequence joins TRBV5-5 and TRBJ2-5; D perhaps matches TRBD1 (5 bases). The CDR3 is 16 amino acids. From germline, CDR1 is SGHKS and CDR2 YYEKEE (reference sequence). V was pared by 0 bases and J by 1 base, with 13 bases between. The CDR3 DNA reads TGTGCCAGCAGCTTGGAGAGCTTTGGGGCCCAAGAGACCCAGTACTTC. Its translation is CASSLESFGAQETQYF.

The chain employs TRBV18 and TRBJ2-1, with 11 bases that match TRBD2. J was trimmed by 2 bases and V by 3 bases; bases with no gene match: 0. CDR3 length equals 15 residues. CDR1 and CDR2 (germline): KGHSH, LQKENI. The CDR3 DNA sequence: TGTGCCAGCTCACCTAGCGGGAGGGCCTACAATGAGCAGTTCTTC. It translates to CASSPSGRAYNEQFF.

This clonotype showed up many times. The chain joins TRBV7-9 to TRBJ1-1; D uncertain. From germline, CDR1 is SEHNR and CDR2 FQNEAQ (reference sequence). The CDR3 contains 14 residues. Trimming took 5 bases from V and 2 from J, leaving 12 bases between them. The CDR3 here is CASSRTAFNTEAFF. For the CDR3, the DNA is TGTGCCAGCAGCCGGACGGCTTTTAACACTGAAGCTTTCTTT.

The J gene is TRBJ2-7, the V gene TRBV6-6; tentatively, D is TRBD2 (6 bases). The ends were cut back, 5 bases at V and 2 bases at J, with 13 bases in the middle. The CDR3 has 14 amino acids. Per germline, CDR1 MNHNY and CDR2 SVGAGI (reference sequence). The CDR3 nucleotides are TGTGCCAGCAGTCCCCCCTCGGGAGCCTACGAGCAGTACTTC. This gives the protein CASSPPSGAYEQYF.

This chain uses TRBV27 with TRBJ2-5; tentative D call: TRBD2 (6 bases). Trimming pared 7 bases from V and 5 bases from J, leaving 14 bases between. This CDR3 has 13 residues. Germline loops: CDR1 MNHEY, CDR2 SMNVEV (reference sequence). The DNA for the CDR3 is TGTGCCAGCAACACCGCGGGGTCGGAGACCCAGTACTTC. Amino acid sequence: CASNTAGSETQYF.

There are many counts of this clonotype. V usage is TRBV9 and J usage is TRBJ2-5, with D hard to call. Germline V lookup: CDR1 SGDLS, CDR2 YYNGEE. This CDR3 is built from 13 residues. V lost 0 bases and J lost 3, with 6 bases in between. The CDR3: CASSVATEETQYF. CDR3 nucleotide sequence: TGTGCCAGCAGCGTAGCTACAGAAGAGACCCAGTACTTC.

This clonotype has ten or more counts. This CDR3 is CASSLTTSNNEQFF. In nucleotides, the CDR3 is TGTGCCAGCAGCCTCACAACGTCCAACAATGAGCAGTTCTTC. J is TRBJ2-1 and V is TRBV11-2; no reliable D call. The CDR3 is 14 amino acids. CDR1 and CDR2 from the germline V gene are SGHAT and FQNNGV. With 5 bases removed from V and 5 bases from J, the gap between germline ends came to 13 bases.

This clonotype came up a few times. The chain employs TRBV6-1 and TRBJ1-2; D is possibly TRBD1 (5 bases). The CDR3 runs 17 residues. V was pared by 7 bases and J by 4 bases, with 25 bases between. In germline, CDR1 is MNHNS, CDR2 SASEGT. Written as DNA, the CDR3 is TGTGCCAGCACCGCCCAAGAGGGCAGGGTGTTCGTCTATGGCTACACCTTC. Translated: CASTAQEGRVFVYGYTF.

This clonotype was seen a few times. The chain joins TRBV27 to TRBJ1-4, with 7 positions matching TRBD1. The CDR3 is made up of 14 amino acids. The germline V gene has CDR1 MNHEY and CDR2 SMNVEV (reference sequence). The V gene end was trimmed by 5 bases and the J gene end by 8 bases; junction bases not matched to a gene: 8. In DNA form, the CDR3 reads TGTGCCAGCAGTCGGGGACAGAGGAGGGAAAAACTGTTTTTT. Its translation is CASSRGQRREKLFF. Complete variable domain (other parts from reference TRBV27 and TRBJ1-4): EAQVTQNPRYLITVTGKKLTVTCSQNMNHEYMSWYRQDPGLGLRQIYYSMNVEVTDKGDVPEGYKVSRKEKRNFPLILESPSPNQTSLYFCASSRGQRREKLFFGSGTQLSVL.

Turning to this clonotype: At one boundary the junction diverges from the germline segment, which might be a read error. The J gene is TRBJ2-7, the V gene TRBV7-7; no firm D call. Per germline, CDR1 SSHAT and CDR2 FNYEAQ (reference sequence). This CDR3 has 13 amino acids. In nucleotides, the CDR3 is TGTGCTAGCAGCTTAGGCCGACACGACGAGCAGTACTTC. Protein: CASSLGRHDEQYF.

This clonotype was detected a few times. V is TRBV11-2 and J is TRBJ1-2; D gene ambiguous. This CDR3 region has 12 residues. The ends were cut back, 7 bases at V and 8 bases at J, with 14 bases in the middle. Germline loops: CDR1 SGHAT, CDR2 FQNNGV. The CDR3 region is CASTSPAEGYTF. The CDR3 nucleotides read TGTGCCAGCACGTCACCGGCGGAGGGCTACACCTTC.

The V gene is TRBV24-1, the J gene TRBJ1-4; D is uncertain. This CDR3 is 14 amino acids long. V lost 4 bases and J lost 5, with 10 bases in between. Germline V gene lookup returns CDR1 KGHDR and CDR2 SFDVKD. The CDR3 is CATSDRLGNEKLFF. In DNA form, the CDR3 reads TGTGCCACCAGTGACAGGTTGGGGAATGAAAAACTGTTTTTT.

This clonotype has ten or more counts. The V gene is TRBV2, the J gene TRBJ2-7; D unresolved. V lost 6 bases and J lost 3, with 18 bases in between. The CDR3 totals 15 residues. Germline-derived CDR1 and CDR2 are SNHLY and FYNNEI. CDR3 residues: CASSASYSKHYEQYF. CDR3 nucleotides: TGTGCCAGCAGCGCCTCCTATTCCAAGCACTACGAGCAGTACTTC.

The J gene is TRBJ2-1, the V gene TRBV5-6; weak D call: TRBD1 (5 bases). V was pared by 1 base and J by 7 bases, with 12 bases between. The CDR3 loop spans 14 amino acids. From germline, CDR1 is SGHDT and CDR2 YYEEEE. In DNA, the CDR3 is TGTGCCAGCAGCTTGCCAGGGTCTTGGAATGAGCAGTTCTTC. It translates to CASSLPGSWNEQFF. Full variable domain (rest looked up from reference TRBV5-6 and TRBJ2-1): DAGVTQSPTHLIKTRGQQVTLRCSPKSGHDTVSWYQQALGQGPQFIFQYYEEEERQRGNFPDRFSGHQFPNYSSELNVNALLLGDSALYLCASSLPGSWNEQFFGPGTRLTVL.

The chain has TRBV19 and TRBJ2-3; a weak D match, TRBD2 (5 bases). Germline-derived CDR1 and CDR2 are LNHDA and SQIVND (reference sequence). Trimming left V 2 bases short and J 1 base short, with 22 bases between. This CDR3 has 19 amino acids. CDR3 residues: CASSISPGSFPAGTDTQYF. The CDR3 DNA sequence: TGTGCCAGTAGTATATCCCCCGGAAGTTTCCCAGCGGGCACAGATACGCAGTATTTT.

The chain joins TRBV27 to TRBJ1-2, with D perhaps matching TRBD1 (6 bases). Germline-derived CDR1 and CDR2 are MNHEY and SMNVEV (reference sequence). There are 15 residues in the CDR3. V gave up 6 bases and J gave up 1 base, with 15 bases separating them. The CDR3 here is CASRRQVGLNYGYTF. The DNA for the CDR3 is TGTGCCAGCAGAAGACAGGTGGGACTTAACTATGGCTACACCTTC.

This clonotype was seen many times. This chain joins TRBV5-1 and TRBJ2-5; 7 positions match TRBD1. The CDR3 consists of 16 residues. V was pared by 0 bases and J by 4 bases, with 9 bases of the junction left unmatched. Germline CDR1 reads SGHRS; CDR2 reads YFSETQ. The DNA for the CDR3 is TGCGCCAGCAGCTTGGACAGGGGAGCTCGGGGAGAGACCCAGTACTTC. Protein: CASSLDRGARGETQYF. The full variable domain, with the rest looked up from reference TRBV5-1 and TRBJ2-5, is KAGVTQTPRYLIKTRGQQVTLSCSPISGHRSVSWYQQTPGQGLQFLFEYFSETQRNKGNFPGRFSGRQFSNSRSEMNVSTLELGDSALYLCASSLDRGARGETQYFGPGTRLLVL.

The CDR3 loop reads CSARKVGLLSGYTF. The CDR3 DNA reads TGCAGTGCTAGGAAGGTTGGGTTGCTCAGTGGCTACACCTTC. This rearrangement joins TRBV20-1 to TRBJ1-2; D ambiguous. The CDR3 totals 14 residues. Trimming stripped 3 bases from V and 7 bases from J, with 18 bases between. Germline CDR1 and CDR2: DFQATT and SNEGSKA (reference sequence).

This clonotype was seen only a few times. The chain combines TRBV6-6 with TRBJ2-7; 7 bases match TRBD1. V shed 0 bases, J shed 5 bases, and the junction held 10 bases outside the gene matches. Per the germline V gene, CDR1 is MNHNY and CDR2 is SVGAGI (reference sequence). CDR3 length equals 16 residues. The CDR3 DNA is TGTGCCAGCAGTTACTCATCCAGGGGGTCCTCGCACGAGCAGTACTTC. Its translation is CASSYSSRGSSHEQYF.

This clonotype showed up many times. The chain recombines TRBV4-1 with TRBJ1-5, with D uncertain. CDR3 length equals 16 residues. Germline loops: CDR1 MGHRA, CDR2 YSYEKL. The germline V and J ends were trimmed by 0 bases and 2 bases, with 11 bases remaining between them. The CDR3 region has the DNA TGCGCCAGCAGCCAAGATCTTCGGGGTGGCAATCAGCCCCAGCATTTT. Translation gives CASSQDLRGGNQPQHF.

This clonotype was found a few times. The CDR3 reads CASKEQGLGETQYF. CDR3 nucleotide sequence: TGTGCCAGCAAGGAACAGGGCCTCGGGGAGACCCAGTACTTC. The rearrangement uses TRBV28 and TRBJ2-5; D is possibly TRBD1 (6 bases). Per germline, CDR1 MDHEN and CDR2 SYDVKM. V lost 7 bases and J lost 5, with 17 bases in between. This CDR3 spans 14 amino acids.

This clonotype was seen at least ten times. The rearrangement joins TRBV4-1 to TRBJ2-3; 8 bases line up with TRBD2. Looked up from germline, CDR1 is MGHRA and CDR2 is YSYEKL. Trimming at V came to 1 base and at J to 4 bases, leaving 13 bases not matched to a gene. CDR3 length: 18 amino acids. The CDR3 reads CASSQGAQAGVSADTQYF. CDR3 coding DNA: TGCGCCAGCAGCCAAGGGGCCCAAGCGGGAGTGTCAGCAGATACGCAGTATTTT.

This chain connects TRBV11-2 to TRBJ2-1; 11 bases map to TRBD1. J lost 7 bases, V lost 5 bases, and 7 bases had no gene match. Germline V lookup: CDR1 SGHAT, CDR2 FQNNGV. The CDR3 totals 15 residues. In DNA, the CDR3 is TGTGCCAGCAGCCCGGGGACAGGGGGTTGGAATGAGCAGTTCTTC. Its translation is CASSPGTGGWNEQFF.

The chain couples TRBV7-2 to TRBJ2-7; perhaps TRBD2 as D (7 bases). Germline lookup yields CDR1 SGHTA and CDR2 FQGNSA. The CDR3 extends over 14 amino acids. Trimming shortened V by 5 bases and J by 5 bases, and 16 bases separated the two germline ends. CDR3 sequence: CASSKRDNSNEQYF. The CDR3 coding sequence is TGTGCCAGCAGCAAGCGGGACAACTCGAACGAGCAGTACTTC. Filled out from reference TRBV7-2 and TRBJ2-7, the complete variable domain reads GAGVSQSPSNKVTEKGKDVELRCDPISGHTALYWYRQSLGQGLEFLIYFQGNSAPDKSGLPSDRFSAERTGGSVSTLTIQRTQQEDSAVYLCASSKRDNSNEQYFGPGTRLTVT.

This clonotype occurred a few times. The V gene is TRBV7-8, the J gene TRBJ1-3, with D unclear. This CDR3 region has 15 residues. V lost 5 bases to trimming and J lost 0 bases, with 11 bases between them. Germline V gene lookup returns CDR1 SGHVS and CDR2 FQNEAQ. The CDR3 sequence: CASSPSIGSGNTIYF. The CDR3 nucleotides read TGTGCCAGCAGCCCCTCGATCGGCTCTGGAAACACCATATATTTT.

This clonotype was counted ten times or more. The rearrangement links TRBV12-5 to TRBJ2-5; D might be TRBD1 or TRBD2, each matching 5 bases. The CDR3 runs 16 residues. Trimming removed 4 bases at V and 3 bases at J, with 18 bases between. Germline CDR1 is LGHNT and CDR2 is FRNRAP. The CDR3 DNA sequence: TGTGCTAGTGGTTCGCCGGGACCCGGAGTGGAAGAGACCCAGTACTTC. This translates into CASGSPGPGVEETQYF. Full variable domain (outside the CDR3, taken from reference TRBV12-5 and TRBJ2-5): DARVTQTPRHKVTEMGQEVTMRCQPILGHNTVFWYRQTMMQGLELLAYFRNRAPLDDSGMPKDRFSAEMPDATLATLKIQPSEPRDSAVYFCASGSPGPGVEETQYFGPGTRLLVL.

This clonotype has more than one count but fewer than ten. V gene TRBV7-2 combines with J gene TRBJ2-1, with 12 bases lining up with TRBD1. J lost 7 bases, V lost 7 bases, and 11 bases had no gene match. Germline V gives CDR1 SGHTA, CDR2 FQGNSA. This CDR3 is built from 16 residues. DNA for the CDR3: TGTGCCAGCACCCCCTCTAGGGACAGGGGGCGGAATGAGCAGTTCTTC. Translation gives CASTPSRDRGRNEQFF.